These T cell receptor beta chains were read from a single sample in a study of blood T cell repertoires in COVID-19. This table comes from immunoSEQ multiplex PCR, and its TCRdb copy is limited to in-frame clones, with some not included. Of around 100,000 clones in the sample, about 88% were seen once. Material for sequencing was peripheral blood. All receptors derive from a human donor in a cohort sampled during active COVID-19. CDR3s include the opening cysteine and the closing phenylalanine or tryptophan. The D gene is left open where the match is weak. A row's size may be missing; if present it is once, few, many or a size class.

>TRBJ2-7|TRBD1|.|TRBV14
TGTGCCAGCAGCCAAGATCAGGGACAGGGATTCCTACGAGGGCAGTACTTC
CASSQDQGQGFLRGQYF
>TRBJ2-7|.|.|TRBV28
TGTGCCAGCAGTTCCAACTACGAGCAGTACTTC
CASSSNYEQYF
>TRBJ2-2|.|.|TRBV7-9
TGTGCCAGCAGCTCCGGCGCAGGGAACACCGGGGAGCTGTTTTTT
CASSSGAGNTGELFF
>TRBJ1-2|TRBD1|.|TRBV19
TGTGCCAGTAGTACTTTCCGGACAGGGATGGATGGCTACACCTTC
CASSTFRTGMDGYTF
>TRBJ1-2|.|.|TRBV29-1
TGCAGCGTTTCCCTTGGGAGGGGGAAGGATGGCTACACCTTC
CSVSLGRGKDGYTF
>TRBJ2-2|TRBD2|.|TRBV5-1
TGCGCCAGCAGCTTGGGTCCGGACCGCGGGGGGACCGGGGAGCTGTTTTTT
CASSLGPDRGGTGELFF
>TRBJ2-5|.|.|TRBV7-2
TGTGCCAGCAGCTTATTTCTCGGGTTTGGCCAAGAGACCCAGTACTTC
CASSLFLGFGQETQYF
>TRBJ2-5|TRBD2|.|TRBV10-3
TGTGCCATCAGTTACTCTACTAGCGGGGCCCAAGAGACCCAGTACTTC
CAISYSTSGAQETQYF
>TRBJ2-1|.|.|TRBV9
TGTGCCAGCAGCGTAGGCACAGGCGGCTCCTACAATGAGCAGTTCTTC
CASSVGTGGSYNEQFF
>TRBJ2-3|.|.|TRBV28
TGTGCCAGCAGCTATGAGACTAGCACAGATACGCAGTATTTT
CASSYETSTDTQYF
>TRBJ2-7|.|few|TRBV3-1/TRBV3-2
TGTGCCAGCAGCCAAGATAACACCTACGAGCAGTACTTC
CASSQDNTYEQYF
>TRBJ2-1|TRBD2|.|TRBV7-8
TGTGCCAGCAGAGTAGCGGGGGGGCCGACCTACAATGAGCAGTTCTTC
CASRVAGGPTYNEQFF
>TRBJ2-3|.|many|TRBV24-1
TGTGCCACCAGTGATTCCGGACACTCCACAGATACGCAGTATTTT
CATSDSGHSTDTQYF
>TRBJ2-6|TRBD1|.|TRBV28
TGTGCCAGCAGCCACCGACCAGGGGGATCCTCTGGGGCCAACGTCCTGACTTTC
CASSHRPGGSSGANVLTF
>TRBJ2-3|TRBD1|once|TRBV18
TGTGCCAGCTCACCTCAACGACAGGGACCAGATACGCAGTATTTT
CASSPQRQGPDTQYF
>TRBJ1-4|TRBD1|.|TRBV5-6
TGTGCCAGCAGCTTCGGGACAGGGGCTCTCGAAAAACTGTTTTTT
CASSFGTGALEKLFF
>TRBJ2-7|.|.|TRBV5-1
TGCGCCAGCAGCCTGGGGTCCGGGGACGAGCAGTACTTC
CASSLGSGDEQYF
>TRBJ2-5|.|.|TRBV20-1
TGCAGTCGAGGGGGAGAAGAGACCCAGTACTTC
CSRGGEETQYF
>TRBJ1-5|TRBD1|once|TRBV4-1
TGCGCCAGCAGCAACACAGGGGGCCTGGATCAGCCCCAGCATTTT
CASSNTGGLDQPQHF
>TRBJ1-5|.|.|TRBV27
TGTGCCACCCAAGCACGCTATGACAGAAATAGCAATCAGCCCCAGCATTTT
CATQARYDRNSNQPQHF
>TRBJ2-1|TRBD1|.|TRBV27
TGTGCCAGCAGTTCCCAACCACCGGACAGGGTCGATGAGCAGTTCTTC
CASSSQPPDRVDEQFF
>TRBJ2-5|.|.|TRBV18
TGTGCCAGCTCACCGCCGTCCCTAAAAGAGACCCAGTACTTC
CASSPPSLKETQYF
>TRBJ2-1|.|.|TRBV29-1
TGCAGCGTTGGAAGGGGCGGGACCACCAACAATGAGCAGTTCTTC
CSVGRGGTTNNEQFF
>TRBJ1-1|.|.|TRBV6-1
TGTGCCAGCAGTGAAGCGCATAACAGATTTAACACTGAAGCTTTCTTT
CASSEAHNRFNTEAFF
>TRBJ2-1|.|.|TRBV18
TGTGCCAGCTCACGACGGGAGACCCGAAACAATGAGCAGTTCTTC
CASSRRETRNNEQFF
>TRBJ1-1|.|.|TRBV24-1
TGTGCCACCAAAGGGGGGGGTACGAACACTGAAGCTTTCTTT
CATKGGGTNTEAFF
>TRBJ1-5|.|few|TRBV2
TGTGCCAGCAGCGCGGACAGAGATCAGCCCCAGCATTTT
CASSADRDQPQHF
>TRBJ1-5|.|.|TRBV28
TGTGCCAGCAGTTTCCGACTGGACAGCGGAGGCAATCAGCCCCAGCATTTT
CASSFRLDSGGNQPQHF
>TRBJ1-2|.|.|TRBV29-1
TGCAGCGTTGATCTTAAGGGCCGGGGCTATGGCTACACCTTC
CSVDLKGRGYGYTF